The following is a T cell receptor (beta chain) sequence with its context. The V gene's germline CDR1 is SGHTA and CDR2 FQGTGA. With 5 bases clipped from V and 5 bases from J, the junction kept 3 bases outside the gene matches. The CDR3 extends over 15 amino acids. Donors likely had unrecorded immune exposures despite being nominally healthy when sampled. No record was made of this donor's CMV serostatus. This entry comes from a study of cytomegalovirus exposure and HLA in healthy donors. The PCR ran on 60 Vbeta and 13 Jbeta primers. Sequenced by immunoSEQ multiplex PCR; TCRdb stores in-frame clones only, minus some. The sample records over 95,000 clones, just under 75% being singletons.

Specimen: PBMCs. The receptor was isolated from a human donor in good health. This rearrangement joins TRBV7-3 to TRBJ2-1; TRBD2 matches 13 bases. CDR3 nucleotide sequence: TGTGCCAGCAGCACTAGCGGGGGGGGACACAATGAGCAGTTCTTC. Translation gives CASSTSGGGHNEQFF. Full variable domain (rest looked up from reference TRBV7-3 and TRBJ2-1): GAGVSQTPSNKVTEKGKYVELRCDPISGHTALYWYRQSLGQGPEFLIYFQGTGAADDSGLPNDRFFAVRPEGSVSTLKIQRTERGDSAVYLCASSTSGGGHNEQFFGPGTRLTVL.